Following are 24 T cell receptor beta chains from one sample sequenced in a study of shared clonotypes between healthy human individuals. The data were produced by immunoSEQ multiplex PCR, yet TCRdb's version contains in-frame clones alone and is incomplete. Here the sample spans under 850,000 clones, roughly 72% being singletons. The sample comprised memory CD4+ T cells sorted from blood. As for subset: CD45RA-negative fraction. These receptors all come from a woman aged 25 to 45 in good health.

V usage is TRBV19 and J usage is TRBJ2-7; 8 bases are a match to TRBD1. CDR1 and CDR2 from the germline V gene are LNHDA and SQIVND (reference sequence). Losses at the gene ends were 6 bases for V and 2 bases for J; bases not matched to a gene: 6. The CDR3 loop spans 14 amino acids. This CDR3 reads CASRTDRAPYEQYF. In DNA form, the CDR3 reads TGTGCCAGTAGGACGGACAGGGCGCCCTACGAGCAGTACTTC. Together with reference TRBV19 and TRBJ2-7, the CDR3 gives the full variable domain: DGGITQSPKYLFRKEGQNVTLSCEQNLNHDAMYWYRQDPGQGLRLIYYSQIVNDFQKGDIAEGYSVSREKKESFPLTVTSAQKNPTAFYLCASRTDRAPYEQYFGPGTRLTVT.

The chain recombines TRBV5-1 with TRBJ2-3; D is unresolved. Per germline, CDR1 SGHRS and CDR2 YFSETQ. V lost 0 bases to trimming and J lost 2 bases, with 4 bases between them. The CDR3 is made up of 13 amino acids. CDR3 coding DNA: TGCGCCAGCAGCTTGGACCACACAGATACGCAGTATTTT. Its translation is CASSLDHTDTQYF.

The chain is built from TRBV7-9 and TRBJ1-2; D gene ambiguous. The V gene's germline CDR1 is SEHNR and CDR2 FQNEAQ (reference sequence). The V end was cut by 3 bases, the J end by 7 bases, with 15 bases between. The CDR3 spans 14 residues. CDR3 nucleotides: TGTGCCAGCAGCTTTTCGGGTCCTGGCGGTGGCTACACCTTC. Its translation: CASSFSGPGGGYTF.

The chain carries TRBV4-1 and TRBJ1-1; D is unclear. The CDR3 is 16 residues long. CDR1 and CDR2 from the germline V gene are MGHRA and YSYEKL. The V end was cut by 1 base, the J end by 3 bases, with 15 bases between. The CDR3 loop is CASSQGWTMGDTEAFF. The CDR3 nucleotides are TGCGCCAGCAGCCAAGGTTGGACCATGGGAGACACTGAAGCTTTCTTT.

This clone was seen once. The chain is built from TRBV2 and TRBJ1-3; TRBD1 might be the D (6 bases). The V end lost 6 bases, the J end lost 0 bases, and 9 bases lay between the germline ends. This CDR3 has 14 amino acids. Germline values: CDR1 SNHLY, CDR2 FYNNEI. The DNA of the CDR3 is TGTGCCAGCAGCAGGGGTTCCTCTGGAAACACCATATATTTT. Its translation is CASSRGSSGNTIYF.

V gene TRBV5-1 combines with J gene TRBJ1-4, with a possible D match to TRBD1 (5 bases). Trimming shortened V by 4 bases and J by 8 bases, and 15 bases separated the two germline ends. The CDR3 covers 14 residues. CDR1 and CDR2 (germline): SGHRS, YFSETQ. CDR3 sequence: CASSPGGDPEKLFF. The CDR3 DNA sequence: TGCGCCAGCAGCCCCGGGGGGGATCCGGAAAAACTGTTTTTT.

The chain carries TRBV4-2 and TRBJ1-1; 8 positions match TRBD1. J lost 3 bases, V lost 2 bases, and 11 bases had no gene match. The germline CDR1 and CDR2 sequences are LGHNA and YNFKEQ. The length of the CDR3 is 17 residues. CDR3 nucleotide sequence: TGTGCCAGCAGCCAATCTCCTCCACAGGGGGAATACACTGAAGCTTTCTTT. This encodes CASSQSPPQGEYTEAFF.

This chain's CDR3 is CASRLGGQALYEQYF. DNA for the CDR3: TGTGCCAGCAGGCTGGGGGGACAGGCGCTCTACGAGCAGTACTTC. The chain couples TRBV6-1 to TRBJ2-7; TRBD1 matches 8 bases. The CDR3 is made up of 15 amino acids. Germline V CDR1 and CDR2: MNHNS, SASEGT. The V and J ends lost 6 bases and 3 bases, in that order; junction bases with no gene match: 10.

This chain connects TRBV28 to TRBJ2-1, with 8 nucleotides matching TRBD1. Germline loops: CDR1 MDHEN, CDR2 SYDVKM. The CDR3 spans 15 residues. J gave up 0 bases and V 6 bases, and 4 bases lay outside the gene matches. The CDR3 DNA follows: TGTGCCAGCAGACGGACAGGGAGCTCCTACAATGAGCAGTTCTTC. It specifies CASRRTGSSYNEQFF. Full variable domain (missing parts from reference TRBV28 and TRBJ2-1): DVKVTQSSRYLVKRTGEKVFLECVQDMDHENMFWYRQDPGLGLRLIYFSYDVKMKEKGDIPEGYSVSREKKERFSLILESASTNQTSMYLCASRRTGSSYNEQFFGPGTRLTVL.

The V and J genes are TRBV29-1 and TRBJ2-1; D might be TRBD2 (6 bases). The CDR3 length is 13 residues. The germline V gene has CDR1 SQVTM and CDR2 ANQGSEA. Trimming stripped 3 bases from V and 9 bases from J, with 15 bases between. The CDR3 nucleotides read TGCAGCGTTGATCCCGGACTACGGACTGAGCAGTTCTTC. Translated, it gives CSVDPGLRTEQFF.

The chain uses TRBV12-5 and TRBJ1-1; 8 bases map to TRBD1. Germline values: CDR1 LGHNT, CDR2 FRNRAP. Trimming took 0 bases from V and 2 from J; bases not matched to a gene: 8. The CDR3 runs to 17 residues. The CDR3 nucleotides are TGTGCTAGTGGTTTGGTAGTATGGGACAGGCCAAACACTGAAGCTTTCTTT. Its protein is CASGLVVWDRPNTEAFF.

Remarks on this clone: The same CDR3 also results from other DNA sequences found in this sample. The chain recombines TRBV18 with TRBJ2-7; TRBD1 aligns across 9 bases. The germline V gene has CDR1 KGHSH and CDR2 LQKENI. V dropped 6 bases and J dropped 3; count of bases not matched to a gene: 6. The CDR3 is 14 amino acids. In nucleotides, the CDR3 is TGTGCCAGCTCTCCCGGGACAGGGCTCTACGAGCAGTACTTC. This encodes CASSPGTGLYEQYF.

The chain links TRBV6-4 to TRBJ1-4, with a tentative D call TRBD1 (6 bases). In germline, CDR1 is MRHNA, CDR2 SNTAGT. This CDR3 is built from 15 residues. V was trimmed by 2 bases and J by 8 bases, leaving 15 bases between them. This CDR3 is CASSDEDRRLEKLFF. The CDR3 nucleotides read TGTGCCAGCAGTGACGAGGACAGACGTTTGGAAAAACTGTTTTTT.

The CDR3: CASSTRDRDQPQHF. CDR3 bases: TGTGCCAGTAGTACACGGGACAGAGATCAGCCCCAGCATTTT. This rearrangement joins TRBV19 to TRBJ1-5, with 7 bases lining up with TRBD1. This CDR3 comprises 14 residues. The V gene end was trimmed by 4 bases and the J gene end by 5 bases; junction bases not matched to a gene: 5. Looked up from germline, CDR1 is LNHDA and CDR2 is SQIVND (reference sequence).

The V and J genes are TRBV9 and TRBJ2-1, with D unresolved. This CDR3 is built from 15 residues. CDR1 is SGDLS, CDR2 YYNGEE, per germline. Trimming cost V 2 bases and J 0 bases, with 9 bases left between them. CDR3 loop: CASSVGSSSYNEQFF. As DNA, the CDR3 is TGTGCCAGCAGCGTCGGTTCTAGCTCCTACAATGAGCAGTTCTTC. The full variable domain, its missing parts supplied by reference TRBV9 and TRBJ2-1, is DSGVTQTPKHLITATGQRVTLRCSPRSGDLSVYWYQQSLDQGLQFLIQYYNGEERAKGNILERFSAQQFPDLHSELNLSSLELGDSALYFCASSVGSSSYNEQFFGPGTRLTVL.

V is TRBV7-2 and J is TRBJ1-4; 10 bases map to TRBD1. CDR1 SGHTA and CDR2 FQGNSA come from the germline V gene. Germline trimming cut 5 bases from V and 7 bases from J; bases unmatched to any gene: 7. The CDR3 length is 15 residues. CDR3 coding DNA: TGTGCCAGCAGCGCGAGACAGGGGGCGCTTGAAAAACTGTTTTTT. Its translation: CASSARQGALEKLFF.

The chain has TRBV7-9 and TRBJ2-7; no reliable D call. The ends were cut back, 4 bases at V and 2 bases at J, with 18 bases in the middle. Germline V gene lookup returns CDR1 SEHNR and CDR2 FQNEAQ (reference sequence). The CDR3 sequence is 16 residues long. CDR3 region: CASSSQTRQRPYEQYF. The DNA of the CDR3 is TGTGCCAGCAGCTCCCAGACGAGGCAGCGCCCCTACGAGCAGTACTTC.

The rearrangement joins TRBV28 to TRBJ2-5; D may match TRBD1 or TRBD2 (6 bases each). The J call may be wrong; the DNA end is better matched by TRBJ2-7. This CDR3 comprises 14 residues. Germline assignment: CDR1 MDHEN and CDR2 SYDVKM. As DNA, the CDR3 is TGTGCCAGCAGAACTACAGGGAGGAACTACGAGCAGTACTTC. Protein: CASRTTGRNYEQYF.

A word on this clone: Other nucleotide sequences from this sample produce the same CDR3. The chain links TRBV5-1 to TRBJ2-3, with TRBD2 as a possible D gene (6 bases). The germline V gene has CDR1 SGHRS and CDR2 YFSETQ. V was cut by 4 bases and J by 2 bases, with 11 bases left in between. The CDR3 has 14 residues. CDR3 nucleotide sequence: TGCGCCAGCAGCCCTGGGACTCTCACAGATACGCAGTATTTT. The encoded protein is CASSPGTLTDTQYF. Full variable domain (missing parts from reference TRBV5-1 and TRBJ2-3): KAGVTQTPRYLIKTRGQQVTLSCSPISGHRSVSWYQQTPGQGLQFLFEYFSETQRNKGNFPGRFSGRQFSNSRSEMNVSTLELGDSALYLCASSPGTLTDTQYFGPGTRLTVL.

The chain is built from TRBV5-1 and TRBJ2-7; D ambiguous. The CDR3 totals 14 residues. Trimming took off 1 base at V and 0 bases at J, with 8 bases between the two ends. Germline V gene lookup returns CDR1 SGHRS and CDR2 YFSETQ. The CDR3 bases are TGCGCCAGCAGCTTGAATGCCTTCTCCTACGAGCAGTACTTC. It specifies CASSLNAFSYEQYF.

The rearrangement links TRBV11-2 to TRBJ2-1; no reliable D call. CDR1 and CDR2 from the germline V gene are SGHAT and FQNNGV. Between the trimmed V and J ends, which lost 4 bases and 7 bases, there was a span of 8 bases. The CDR3 spans 12 residues. The CDR3 protein is CASSSQRNEQFF. The DNA for the CDR3 is TGTGCCAGCAGCTCGCAAAGGAATGAGCAGTTCTTC.

V usage is TRBV28 and J usage is TRBJ2-3, with D possibly being TRBD2 (6 bases). The ends were cut back, 4 bases at V and 1 base at J, with 9 bases in the middle. The CDR3 covers 14 residues. CDR1 and CDR2 (germline): MDHEN, SYDVKM. The CDR3, as DNA: TGTGCCAGCAGTTCCCGACTAGGCACAGATACGCAGTATTTT. Translated: CASSSRLGTDTQYF.

This chain links TRBV19 with TRBJ1-1, with D maybe TRBD1 (5 bases). The CDR3 sequence is 14 residues long. Trimming removed 3 bases at V and 5 bases at J, with 13 bases between. Germline V gives CDR1 LNHDA, CDR2 SQIVND (reference sequence). The CDR3 reads CASSMRGRGTEAFF. The CDR3 DNA sequence: TGTGCCAGTAGTATGCGGGGACGGGGGACTGAAGCTTTCTTT.

This clone has at least ten counts. The chain uses TRBV4-2 and TRBJ1-1; D not certain. CDR3 length: 13 residues. The germline gives CDR1 LGHNA, CDR2 YNFKEQ. Trimming pared 0 bases from V and 11 bases from J, leaving 13 bases between. The DNA of the CDR3 is TGTGCCAGCAGCCAAGATGGATGGGCGGTTGCTTTCTTT. Translated, it gives CASSQDGWAVAFF.